This paragraph reports one TCR beta chain. Its target is unknown. These data belong to a study of T cell responses to AZD1222 COVID-19 vaccine. The assay was immunoSEQ multiplex PCR, and TCRdb's table has in-frame clones only and misses some. The repertoire holds roughly 150,000 clones, almost 95% seen once, with 9.3% in the top ten. This CDR3 spans 13 amino acids. V gave up 7 bases and J gave up 0 bases, with 9 bases separating them. Looked up from germline, CDR1 is MGHDK and CDR2 is SYGVNS. Study-wide results and limits: In a largely white British group with more females than males, clonal diversity was possibly underestimated. An increase in Spike-specific TCR breadth and depth was observed after two AZD1222 doses. Spike as a whole was targeted by vaccine-associated CD4 TCRs, dominant at 160-218 and 743-854.

Second doses were pooled across both intervals (about 4 or about 12 weeks). Specimen: peripheral blood, collected 28 days after the second AZD1222 dose. The sequence was obtained from an adult who received the AZD1222 COVID-19 vaccine. The chain is built from TRBV25-1 and TRBJ1-1, with D unresolved. As DNA, the CDR3 is TGTGCCAGCACGTCCTCCATGAACACTGAAGCTTTCTTT. This codes for CASTSSMNTEAFF.